Described below is a single T cell receptor (beta chain) sequence and its context. Its antigen remains unknown. Assay used: immunoSEQ multiplex PCR; TCRdb lists only in-frame clones, some missing. Of around 240,000 clones listed, 65% are singletons. This entry comes from a study of shared clonotypes between healthy human individuals. General study results and limits: Larger estimated richness was generally seen in naive subsets than in memory subsets.

Donors included only healthy HIV-negative adults lacking recent acute infections or vaccinations. Looked up from germline, CDR1 is KGHSH and CDR2 is LQKENI. Trimming cost V 6 bases and J 0 bases, with 8 bases left between them. This CDR3 has 13 amino acids. Sequencing was performed on memory CD4+ T cells sorted from blood. As for subset: CD45RA-negative fraction. The V gene is TRBV18, the J gene TRBJ1-2; D is unclear. The sequence was obtained from a man aged 30 to 45 in good health. CDR3 nucleotides: TGTGCCAGCTCCAACCAGGCTAACTATGGCTACACCTTC. It encodes CASSNQANYGYTF. Looking up the rest from reference TRBV18 and TRBJ1-2 gives the full variable domain: NAGVMQNPRHLVRRRGQEARLRCSPMKGHSHVYWYRQLPEEGLKFMVYLQKENIIDESGMPKERFSAEFPKEGPSILRIQQVVRGDSAAYFCASSNQANYGYTFGSGTRLTVV.